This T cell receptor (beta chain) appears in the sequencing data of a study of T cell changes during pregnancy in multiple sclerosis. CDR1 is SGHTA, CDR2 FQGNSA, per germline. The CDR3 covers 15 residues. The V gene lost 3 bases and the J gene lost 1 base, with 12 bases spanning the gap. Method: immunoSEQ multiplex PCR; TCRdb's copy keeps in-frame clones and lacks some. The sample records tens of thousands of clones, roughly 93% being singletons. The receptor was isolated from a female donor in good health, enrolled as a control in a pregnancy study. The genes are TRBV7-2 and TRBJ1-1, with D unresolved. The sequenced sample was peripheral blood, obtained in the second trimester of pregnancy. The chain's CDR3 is CASSLTRVKNTEAFF. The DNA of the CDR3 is TGTGCCAGCAGCTTGACCCGGGTCAAGAACACTGAAGCTTTCTTT.